This T cell receptor (beta chain) was observed in a study of shared clonotypes between healthy human individuals. Study-wide background: Sampling drew on donors who were two women and a few men aged 18 to 49.

Deep level was the assay's run setting. Generated by immunoSEQ multiplex PCR, the TCRdb table keeps only in-frame clones and is missing some. This sample has about 680,000 clones, with around 90% found just once. Worth noting for this clone: What it binds is not known.

Germline loops: CDR1 MNHEY, CDR2 SMNVEV (reference sequence). The CDR3 runs to 15 residues. V lost 7 bases, J lost 0 bases, and 13 bases lay in between. Study outcomes and limitations: About 5% was the fraction of naive CD4 clonotypes found shared across four donors. Collection of samples was limited to blood; tissue repertoires likely differ.

As defined, naive CD8 cells were CD45RO-negative and positively selected for CCR7, with terminally differentiated effector memory CD45RA+ cells excluded. The TCR sequence derives from a man younger than 40 in good health. Sequencing was carried out using naive CD8+ T cells sorted from blood. The chain is built from TRBV27 and TRBJ2-1; possible D gene TRBD1, 5 bases. CDR3: CASKQDPSSYNEQFF. In nucleotides, the CDR3 is TGTGCCAGCAAACAGGACCCAAGCTCCTACAATGAGCAGTTCTTC.